This TCR beta chain was profiled in a study of blood T cell repertoires in COVID-19. Per the original data handling: From reference gene primer amplification, estimates of nucleated cell counts were derived. Libraries were prepared by immunoSEQ multiplex PCR; TCRdb keeps only in-frame clonotypes and omits some of them. The V and J calls and clone size come from that table; D and trimming were worked out from the DNA. Of 150,000 to 200,000 clones listed, approximately 87% were seen once; the top ten hold approximately 3.3%. Germline-derived CDR1 and CDR2 are SGHTA and FQGNSA. The CDR3 contains 15 residues. Trimming removed 2 bases from V and 5 bases from J, with 12 bases in between.

The sequenced material came from peripheral blood. The receptor was isolated from a man aged 18 to 35 with active or convalescent COVID-19. The V call is TRBV7-2, the J call TRBJ2-2, with D maybe TRBD2 (5 bases). The CDR3 sequence: CASSLTASWTGELFF. DNA of the CDR3: TGTGCCAGCAGCTTAACGGCTAGCTGGACCGGGGAGCTGTTTTTT.